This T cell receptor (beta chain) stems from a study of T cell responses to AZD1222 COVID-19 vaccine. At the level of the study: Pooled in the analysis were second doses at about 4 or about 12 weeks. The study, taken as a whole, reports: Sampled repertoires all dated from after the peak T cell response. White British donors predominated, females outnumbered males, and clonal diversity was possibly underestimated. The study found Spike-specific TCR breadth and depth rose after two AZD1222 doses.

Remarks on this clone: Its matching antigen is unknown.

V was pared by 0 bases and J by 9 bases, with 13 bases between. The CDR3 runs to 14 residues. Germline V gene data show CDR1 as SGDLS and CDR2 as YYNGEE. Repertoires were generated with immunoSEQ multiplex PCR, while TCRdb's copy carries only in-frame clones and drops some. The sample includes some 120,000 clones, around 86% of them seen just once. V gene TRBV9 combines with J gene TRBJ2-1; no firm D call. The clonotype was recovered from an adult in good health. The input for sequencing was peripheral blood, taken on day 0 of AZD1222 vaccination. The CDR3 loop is CASSVVGGSTEQFF. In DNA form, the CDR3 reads TGTGCCAGCAGCGTAGTGGGCGGATCCACTGAGCAGTTCTTC.